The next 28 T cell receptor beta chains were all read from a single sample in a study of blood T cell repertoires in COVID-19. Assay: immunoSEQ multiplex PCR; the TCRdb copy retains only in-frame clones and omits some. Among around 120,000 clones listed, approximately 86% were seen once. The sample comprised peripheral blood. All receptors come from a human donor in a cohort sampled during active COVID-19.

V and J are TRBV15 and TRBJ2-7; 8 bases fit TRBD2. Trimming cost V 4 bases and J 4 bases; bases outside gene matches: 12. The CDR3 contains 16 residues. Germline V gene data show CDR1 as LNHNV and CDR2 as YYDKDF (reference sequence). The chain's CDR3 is CATSIFGREGRYEQYF. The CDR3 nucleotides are TGTGCCACCAGCATATTCGGTCGGGAGGGCCGGTACGAGCAGTACTTC.

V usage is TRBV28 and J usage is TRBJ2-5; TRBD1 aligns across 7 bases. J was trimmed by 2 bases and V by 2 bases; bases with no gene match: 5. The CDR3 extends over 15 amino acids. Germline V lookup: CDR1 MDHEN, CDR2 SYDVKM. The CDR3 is CASSLQGEIQETQYF. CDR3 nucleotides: TGTGCCAGCAGTTTACAGGGGGAAATACAAGAGACCCAGTACTTC.

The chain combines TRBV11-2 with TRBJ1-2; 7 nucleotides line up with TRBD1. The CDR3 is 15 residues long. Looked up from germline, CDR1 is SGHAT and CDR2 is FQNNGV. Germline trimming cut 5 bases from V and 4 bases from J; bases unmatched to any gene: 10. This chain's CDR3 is CASSPDRERVYGYTF. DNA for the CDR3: TGTGCCAGCAGCCCCGACAGGGAACGAGTCTATGGCTACACCTTC. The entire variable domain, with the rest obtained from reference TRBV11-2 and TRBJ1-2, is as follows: EAGVAQSPRYKIIEKRQSVAFWCNPISGHATLYWYQQILGQGPKLLIQFQNNGVVDDSQLPKDRFSAERLKGVDSTLKIQPAKLEDSAVYLCASSPDRERVYGYTFGSGTRLTVV.

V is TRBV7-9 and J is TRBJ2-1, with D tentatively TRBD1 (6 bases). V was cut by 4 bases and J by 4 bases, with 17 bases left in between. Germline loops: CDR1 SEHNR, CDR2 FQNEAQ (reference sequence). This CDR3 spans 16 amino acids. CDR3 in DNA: TGTGCCAGCAGCTCAAGCCCGCAGGGGTGGTACAATGAGCAGTTCTTC. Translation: CASSSSPQGWYNEQFF.

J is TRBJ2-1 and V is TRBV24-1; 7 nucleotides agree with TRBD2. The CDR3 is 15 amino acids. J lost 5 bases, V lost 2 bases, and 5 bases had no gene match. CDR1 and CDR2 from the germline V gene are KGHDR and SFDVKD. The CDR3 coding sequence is TGTGCCACCAGTGATTCGGGGGAGGGCAACAATGAGCAGTTCTTC. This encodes CATSDSGEGNNEQFF.

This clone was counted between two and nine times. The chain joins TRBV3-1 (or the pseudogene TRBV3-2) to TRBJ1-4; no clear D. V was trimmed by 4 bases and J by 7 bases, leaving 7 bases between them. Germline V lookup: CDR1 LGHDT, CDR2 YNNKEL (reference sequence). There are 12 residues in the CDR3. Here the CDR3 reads CASSRGSEKLFF. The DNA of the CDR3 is TGTGCCAGCAGCCGAGGATCTGAAAAACTGTTTTTT.

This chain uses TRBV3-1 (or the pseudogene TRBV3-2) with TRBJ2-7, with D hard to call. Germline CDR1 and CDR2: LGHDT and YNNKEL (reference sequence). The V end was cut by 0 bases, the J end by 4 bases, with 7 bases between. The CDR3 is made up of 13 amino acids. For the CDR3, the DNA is TGTGCCAGCAGCCAAGAGGGCCTTTACGAGCAGTACTTC. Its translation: CASSQEGLYEQYF.

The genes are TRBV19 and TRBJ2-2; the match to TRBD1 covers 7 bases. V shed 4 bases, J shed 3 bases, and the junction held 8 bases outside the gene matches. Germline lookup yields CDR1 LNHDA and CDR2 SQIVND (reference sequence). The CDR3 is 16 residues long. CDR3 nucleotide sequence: TGTGCCAGTAGTAGCAGGGGGAGACAGGACACCGGGGAGCTGTTTTTT. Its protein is CASSSRGRQDTGELFF. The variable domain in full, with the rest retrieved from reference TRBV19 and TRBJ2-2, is DGGITQSPKYLFRKEGQNVTLSCEQNLNHDAMYWYRQDPGQGLRLIYYSQIVNDFQKGDIAEGYSVSREKKESFPLTVTSAQKNPTAFYLCASSSRGRQDTGELFFGEGSRLTVL.

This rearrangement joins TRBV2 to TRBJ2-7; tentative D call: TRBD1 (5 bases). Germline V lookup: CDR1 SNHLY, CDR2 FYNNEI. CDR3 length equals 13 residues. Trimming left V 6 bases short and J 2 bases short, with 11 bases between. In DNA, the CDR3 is TGTGCCAGCAGGGGGCCACAGCCCTACGAGCAGTACTTC. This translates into CASRGPQPYEQYF.

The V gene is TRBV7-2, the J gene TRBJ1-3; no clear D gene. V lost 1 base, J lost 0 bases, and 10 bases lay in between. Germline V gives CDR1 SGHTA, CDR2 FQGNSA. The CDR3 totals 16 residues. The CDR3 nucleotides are TGTGCCAGCAGCTTAGTGGGAGCGAACTCTGGAAACACCATATATTTT. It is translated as CASSLVGANSGNTIYF. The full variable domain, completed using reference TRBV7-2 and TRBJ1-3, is GAGVSQSPSNKVTEKGKDVELRCDPISGHTALYWYRQSLGQGLEFLIYFQGNSAPDKSGLPSDRFSAERTGGSVSTLTIQRTQQEDSAVYLCASSLVGANSGNTIYFGEGSWLTVV.

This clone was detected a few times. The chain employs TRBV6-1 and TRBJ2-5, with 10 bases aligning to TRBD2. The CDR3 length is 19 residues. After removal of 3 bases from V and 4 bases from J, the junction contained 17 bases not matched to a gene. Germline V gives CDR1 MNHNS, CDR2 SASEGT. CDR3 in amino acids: CASSDAGTSGASGGETQYF. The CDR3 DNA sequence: TGTGCCAGCAGTGATGCAGGTACTAGCGGGGCATCCGGAGGAGAGACCCAGTACTTC.

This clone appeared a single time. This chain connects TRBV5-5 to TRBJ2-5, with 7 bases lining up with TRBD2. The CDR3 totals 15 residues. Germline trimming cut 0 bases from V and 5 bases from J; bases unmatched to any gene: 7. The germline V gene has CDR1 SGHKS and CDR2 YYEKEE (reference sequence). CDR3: CASSLESGILETQYF. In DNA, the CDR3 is TGTGCCAGCAGCTTGGAAAGCGGGATTCTTGAGACCCAGTACTTC.

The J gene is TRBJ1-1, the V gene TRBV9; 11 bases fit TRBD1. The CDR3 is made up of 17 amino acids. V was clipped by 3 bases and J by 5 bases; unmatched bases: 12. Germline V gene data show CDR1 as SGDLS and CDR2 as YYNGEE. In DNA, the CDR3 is TGTGCCAGCAGCGCTCGGACAGGGGGCCAAGTTTGGACTGAAGCTTTCTTT. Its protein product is CASSARTGGQVWTEAFF.

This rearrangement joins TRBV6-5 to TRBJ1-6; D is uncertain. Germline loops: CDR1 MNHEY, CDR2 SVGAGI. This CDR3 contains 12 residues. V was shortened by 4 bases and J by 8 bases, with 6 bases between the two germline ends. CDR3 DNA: TGTGCCAGCAGTTCCCTATATTCACCCCTCCACTTT. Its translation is CASSSLYSPLHF.

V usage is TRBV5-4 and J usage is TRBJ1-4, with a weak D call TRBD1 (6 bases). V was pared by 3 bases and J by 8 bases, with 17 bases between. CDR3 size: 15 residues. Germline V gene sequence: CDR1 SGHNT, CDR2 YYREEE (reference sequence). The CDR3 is CASSSRGRGGEKLFF. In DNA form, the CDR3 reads TGTGCCAGCAGCTCCCGGGGCAGGGGAGGGGAAAAACTGTTTTTT.

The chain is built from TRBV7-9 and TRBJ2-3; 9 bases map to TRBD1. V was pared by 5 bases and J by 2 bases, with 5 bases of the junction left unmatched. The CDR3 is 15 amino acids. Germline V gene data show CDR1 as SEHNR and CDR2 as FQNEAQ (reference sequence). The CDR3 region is CASSHGDRDTDTQYF. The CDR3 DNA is TGTGCCAGCAGCCATGGGGACAGGGACACAGATACGCAGTATTTT.

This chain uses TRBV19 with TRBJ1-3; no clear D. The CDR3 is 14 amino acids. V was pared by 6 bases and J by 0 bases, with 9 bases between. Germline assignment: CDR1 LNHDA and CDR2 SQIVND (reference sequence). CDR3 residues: CASSEHISGNTIYF. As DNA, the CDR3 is TGTGCCAGTAGCGAACATATCTCTGGAAACACCATATATTTT.

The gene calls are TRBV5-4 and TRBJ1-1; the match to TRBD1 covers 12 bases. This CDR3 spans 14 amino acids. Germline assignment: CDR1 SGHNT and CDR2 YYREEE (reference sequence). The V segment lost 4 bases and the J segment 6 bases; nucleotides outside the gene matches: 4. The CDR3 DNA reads TGTGCCAGCAGCCCGGGACAGGGGGCGGCTGAAGCTTTCTTT. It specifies CASSPGQGAAEAFF.

The CDR3 reads CASRRQGPNQPQHF. The CDR3 DNA reads as TGTGCCAGCAGACGACAGGGACCCAATCAGCCCCAGCATTTT. The J gene is TRBJ1-5, the V gene TRBV2, with TRBD1 identical over 7 bases. The CDR3 has 14 amino acids. V trimming: 6 bases; J trimming: 3 bases; junction bases outside the gene matches: 5. Germline V gene data show CDR1 as SNHLY and CDR2 as FYNNEI.

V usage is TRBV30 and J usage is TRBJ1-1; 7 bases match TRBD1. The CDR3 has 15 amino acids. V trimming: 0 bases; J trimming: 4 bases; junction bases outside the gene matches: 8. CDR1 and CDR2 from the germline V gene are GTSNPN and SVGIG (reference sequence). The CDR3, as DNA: TGTGCCTGGAGTGTACGTCGCAGGGGGTTCACTGAAGCTTTCTTT. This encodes CAWSVRRRGFTEAFF.

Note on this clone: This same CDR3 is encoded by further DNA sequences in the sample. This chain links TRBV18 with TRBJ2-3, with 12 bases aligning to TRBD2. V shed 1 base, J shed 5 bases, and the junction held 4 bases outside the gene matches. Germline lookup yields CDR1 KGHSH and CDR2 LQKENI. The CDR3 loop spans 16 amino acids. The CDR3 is CASSPRTSGAGDTQYF. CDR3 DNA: TGTGCCAGCTCACCACGGACTAGCGGGGCGGGAGATACGCAGTATTTT.

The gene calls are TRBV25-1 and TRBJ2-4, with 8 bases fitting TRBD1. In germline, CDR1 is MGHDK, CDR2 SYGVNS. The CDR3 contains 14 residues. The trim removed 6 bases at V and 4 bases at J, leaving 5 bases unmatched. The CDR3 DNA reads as TGTGCCAGCAGCGACCGGGACAGGAAAAACATTCAGTACTTC. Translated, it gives CASSDRDRKNIQYF.

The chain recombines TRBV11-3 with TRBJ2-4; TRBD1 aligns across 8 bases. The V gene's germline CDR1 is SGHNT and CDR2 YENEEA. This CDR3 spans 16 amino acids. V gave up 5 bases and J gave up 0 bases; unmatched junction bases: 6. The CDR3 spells CASSLRQGLAKNIQYF. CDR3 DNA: TGTGCCAGCAGCCTGAGACAGGGGCTAGCCAAAAACATTCAGTACTTC.

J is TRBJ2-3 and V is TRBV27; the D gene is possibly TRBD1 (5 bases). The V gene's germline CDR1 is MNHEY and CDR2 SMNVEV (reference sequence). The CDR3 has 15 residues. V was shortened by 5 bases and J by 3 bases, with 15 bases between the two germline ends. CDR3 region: CASSPPPRGTDTQYF. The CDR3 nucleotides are TGTGCCAGCAGTCCCCCCCCTAGGGGTACAGATACGCAGTATTTT.

The DNA of the CDR3 is TGTGCCAGCAGTTTCCGGACAGGGTTTGCGACTAATGAAAAACTGTTTTTT. This encodes CASSFRTGFATNEKLFF. This chain joins TRBV28 and TRBJ1-4; 8 bases align to TRBD1. Germline CDR1 MDHEN, CDR2 SYDVKM. The CDR3 runs 17 residues. V lost 3 bases to trimming and J lost 2 bases; unmatched junction nucleotides: 8.

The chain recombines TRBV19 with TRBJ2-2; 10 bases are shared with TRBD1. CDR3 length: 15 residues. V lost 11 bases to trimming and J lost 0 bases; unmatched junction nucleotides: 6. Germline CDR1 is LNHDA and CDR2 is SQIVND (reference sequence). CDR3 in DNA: TGTGCCTCGGTGGGGACAGGGGCGAACACCGGGGAGCTGTTTTTT. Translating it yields CASVGTGANTGELFF.

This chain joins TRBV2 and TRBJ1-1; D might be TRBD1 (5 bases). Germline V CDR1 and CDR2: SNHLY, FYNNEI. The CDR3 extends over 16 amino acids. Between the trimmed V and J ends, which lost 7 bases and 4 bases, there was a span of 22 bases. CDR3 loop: CASMVPLFQGITEAFF. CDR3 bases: TGTGCCAGCATGGTCCCCCTGTTCCAGGGAATCACTGAAGCTTTCTTT.

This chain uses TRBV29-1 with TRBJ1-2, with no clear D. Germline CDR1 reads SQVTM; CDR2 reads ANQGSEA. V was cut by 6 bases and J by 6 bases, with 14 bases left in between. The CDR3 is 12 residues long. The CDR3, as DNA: TGCAGCGTCGAACGAGGGTCGGATGGCTACACCTTC. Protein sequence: CSVERGSDGYTF.